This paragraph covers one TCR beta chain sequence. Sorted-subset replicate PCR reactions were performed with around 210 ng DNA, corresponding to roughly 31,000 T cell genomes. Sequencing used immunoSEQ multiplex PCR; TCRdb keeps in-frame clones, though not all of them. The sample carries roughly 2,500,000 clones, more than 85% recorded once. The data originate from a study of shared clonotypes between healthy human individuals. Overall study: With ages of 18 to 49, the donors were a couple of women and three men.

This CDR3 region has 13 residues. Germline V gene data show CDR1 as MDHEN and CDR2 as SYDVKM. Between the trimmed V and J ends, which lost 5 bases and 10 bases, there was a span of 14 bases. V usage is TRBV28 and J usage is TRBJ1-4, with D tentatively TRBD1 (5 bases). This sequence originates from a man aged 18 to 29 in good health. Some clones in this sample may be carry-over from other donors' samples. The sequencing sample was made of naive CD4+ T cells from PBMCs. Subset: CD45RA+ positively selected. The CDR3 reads CASSGGNDGKLFF. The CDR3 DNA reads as TGTGCCAGCAGTGGGGGGAATGATGGAAAACTGTTTTTT.